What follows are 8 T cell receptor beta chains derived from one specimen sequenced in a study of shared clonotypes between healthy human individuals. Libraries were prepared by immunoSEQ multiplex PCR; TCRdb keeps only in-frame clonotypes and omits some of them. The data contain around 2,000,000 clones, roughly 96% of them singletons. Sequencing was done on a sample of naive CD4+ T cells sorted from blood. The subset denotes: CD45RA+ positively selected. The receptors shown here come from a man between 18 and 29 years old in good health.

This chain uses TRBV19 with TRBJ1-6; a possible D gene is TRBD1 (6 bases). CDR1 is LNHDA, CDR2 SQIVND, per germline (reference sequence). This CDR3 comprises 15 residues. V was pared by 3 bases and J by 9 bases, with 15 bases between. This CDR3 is CASSMGRTASSPLHF. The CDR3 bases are TGTGCCAGTAGTATGGGTAGGACAGCCAGTTCACCCCTCCACTTT.

The CDR3 DNA is TGTGCCAGCAGTTTAGGGGGGCAGGGGATGAGGGCTTTCTTT. Translated, it gives CASSLGGQGMRAFF. The genes are TRBV27 and TRBJ1-1; tentative D call: TRBD1 (6 bases). The CDR3 length is 14 residues. Trimming took off 2 bases at V and 11 bases at J, with 18 bases between the two ends. Germline CDR1 reads MNHEY; CDR2 reads SMNVEV (reference sequence).

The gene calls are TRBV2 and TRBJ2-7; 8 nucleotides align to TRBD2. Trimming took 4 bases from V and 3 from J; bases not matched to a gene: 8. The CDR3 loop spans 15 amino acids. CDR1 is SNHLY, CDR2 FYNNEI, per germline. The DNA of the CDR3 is TGTGCCAGCAGTGTTAATCCAGCGGGAGTCTACGAGCAGTACTTC. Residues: CASSVNPAGVYEQYF. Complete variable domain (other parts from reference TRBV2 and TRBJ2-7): EPEVTQTPSHQVTQMGQEVILRCVPISNHLYFYWYRQILGQKVEFLVSFYNNEISEKSEIFDDQFSVERPDGSNFTLKIRSTKLEDSAMYFCASSVNPAGVYEQYFGPGTRLTVT.

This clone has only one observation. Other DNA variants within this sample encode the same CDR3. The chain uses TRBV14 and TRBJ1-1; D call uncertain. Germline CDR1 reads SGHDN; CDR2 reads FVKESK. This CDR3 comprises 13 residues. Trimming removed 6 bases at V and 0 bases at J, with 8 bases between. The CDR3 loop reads CASSPGVNTEAFF. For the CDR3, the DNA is TGTGCCAGCAGTCCCGGGGTGAACACTGAAGCTTTCTTT.

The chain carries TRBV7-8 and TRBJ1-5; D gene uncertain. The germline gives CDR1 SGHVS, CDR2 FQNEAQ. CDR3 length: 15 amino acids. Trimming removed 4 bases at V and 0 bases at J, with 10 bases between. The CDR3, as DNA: TGTGCCAGCAGCTCCAGGACCGATAGCAATCAGCCCCAGCATTTT. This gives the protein CASSSRTDSNQPQHF. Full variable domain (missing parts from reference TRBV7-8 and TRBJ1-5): GAGVSQSPRYKVAKRGQDVALRCDPISGHVSLFWYQQALGQGPEFLTYFQNEAQLDKSGLPSDRFFAERPEGSVSTLKIQRTQQEDSAVYLCASSSRTDSNQPQHFGDGTRLSIL.

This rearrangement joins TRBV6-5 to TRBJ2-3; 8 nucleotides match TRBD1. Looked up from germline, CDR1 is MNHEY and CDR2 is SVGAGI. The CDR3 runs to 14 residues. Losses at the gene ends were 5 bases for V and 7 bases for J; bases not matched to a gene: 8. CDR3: CASSARGQGNTQYF. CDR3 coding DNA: TGTGCCAGCAGTGCCCGAGGACAGGGAAATACGCAGTATTTT.

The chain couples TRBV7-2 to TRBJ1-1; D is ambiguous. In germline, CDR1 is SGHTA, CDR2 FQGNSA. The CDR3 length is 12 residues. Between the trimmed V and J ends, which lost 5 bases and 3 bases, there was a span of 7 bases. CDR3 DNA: TGTGCCAGCAGCCCGGATGACACTGAAGCTTTCTTT. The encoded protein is CASSPDDTEAFF.

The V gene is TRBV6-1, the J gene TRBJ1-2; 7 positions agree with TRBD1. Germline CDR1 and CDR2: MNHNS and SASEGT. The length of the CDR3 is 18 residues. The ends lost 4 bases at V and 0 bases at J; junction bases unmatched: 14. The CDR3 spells CASSASGQSERANYGYTF. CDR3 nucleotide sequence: TGTGCCAGCAGTGCCTCGGGACAGTCAGAACGGGCTAACTATGGCTACACCTTC.